This TCR beta chain appears in the sequencing data of a study of blood T cell repertoires in COVID-19. Across the study: Sites in the United States, Italy and Spain provided acute and convalescent COVID-19 samples. The cDNA or gDNA used as material had been derived from T cells, B-cell-depleted T cells, or PBMCs.

In germline, CDR1 is MNHNY, CDR2 SVGAGI (reference sequence). The CDR3 is 14 residues long. Between the trimmed V and J ends, which lost 6 bases and 4 bases, there was a span of 13 bases. Authors' analysis steps: Estimated nucleated cell counts came from reference gene primer amplification. Clones were sequenced by immunoSEQ multiplex PCR, and TCRdb holds only the in-frame ones, with some missing. That table is the source of V, J and clone size, and D and trimming were worked out from the DNA. In the table there are about 23,000 clones, about nine tenths of which are singletons. The chain has TRBV6-6 and TRBJ1-5, with a weak D call TRBD1 (5 bases). This receptor was taken from a woman older than 75 with acute or convalescent COVID-19. Sequencing used peripheral blood. The CDR3 loop reads CASSPPSGNQPQHF. CDR3 coding DNA: TGTGCCAGCAGCCCCCCGTCAGGGAATCAGCCCCAGCATTTT.